This TCR beta chain comes out of a study of CD8 T cells in Susac syndrome. Study details: Treatment status at blood draw for the Susac syndrome patients was therapy-naive, corticosteroids, or intravenous immunoglobulin alone.

For this clonotype: Its target is unknown.

Reverse transcription of roughly 0.5 to 1 ug RNA used random hexamers. Using its own MiXCR run on the immunoSEQ multiplex PCR reads, TCRdb lists one record per CDR3 protein. The table shows about 180,000 distinct CDR3 sequences, with 90% to 95% occurring only once. General study results and limits: The CD4+ T cell repertoire of patients with Susac syndrome showed no detectable clonal expansion.

The specimen was CD4+ T cells from PBMCs. This receptor was taken from a human donor with Susac syndrome.

CDR3 nucleotides: TGCGCCAGCAGCTTGGGGGGCCAAGATACGCAGTATTTT. This sequence encodes CASSLGGQDTQYF. The chain is built from TRBV5-1 and TRBJ2-3; the D gene is possibly TRBD1 (5 bases). Germline CDR1 is SGHRS and CDR2 is YFSETQ. This CDR3 is built from 13 residues. V gave up 0 bases and J gave up 5 bases, with 7 bases separating them.